The 17 T cell receptor beta chains below all came from one sample that was sequenced in a study of T-cell memory formation after mild COVID-19. TCRdb ran MiXCR on the 5' RACE reads and lists one entry per CDR3 protein. The table has 250,000 to 350,000 distinct CDR3 sequences, 19% seen once. Sample: PBMCs or a T cell subset sorted from them (not recorded which). The receptors shown here come from a man younger than 35 who had mild COVID-19 (a few samples of this study predate the infection). Cell type and time point are not known.

This clonotype was picked up a small number of times. This sequence joins TRBV5-1 and TRBJ2-5, with D tentatively TRBD1 (5 bases). The CDR3 has 14 residues. The V gene's germline CDR1 is SGHRS and CDR2 YFSETQ. Trimming removed 4 bases at V and 3 bases at J, with 13 bases between. CDR3 DNA sequence: TGCGCCAGCAGCCCAGACAGAGAGAAAGAGACCCAGTACTTC. Amino acid sequence: CASSPDREKETQYF.

This sequence joins TRBV7-9 and TRBJ2-3; weak D call: TRBD1 (6 bases). V lost 5 bases, J lost 4 bases, and 19 bases lay in between. Germline CDR1 and CDR2: SEHNR and FQNEAQ (reference sequence). The CDR3 runs 16 residues. The CDR3 DNA reads TGTGCCAGCAGCAACAGAAGGCAGGGGACCTCAGATACGCAGTATTTT. Its protein product is CASSNRRQGTSDTQYF.

The rearrangement joins TRBV5-1 to TRBJ2-7; 7 bases line up with TRBD2. This CDR3 comprises 14 residues. Germline V CDR1 and CDR2: SGHRS, YFSETQ. With 3 bases clipped from V and 2 bases from J, the junction kept 5 bases outside the gene matches. In nucleotides, the CDR3 is TGCGCCAGCAGCTCCGGGGGGAACGCCTACGAGCAGTACTTC. The encoded protein is CASSSGGNAYEQYF.

The chain uses TRBV6-5 and TRBJ2-7; no definite D call. Trimming shortened V by 8 bases and J by 2 bases, and 10 bases separated the two germline ends. The CDR3 sequence is 12 residues long. Germline V gene lookup returns CDR1 MNHEY and CDR2 SVGAGI. As DNA, the CDR3 is TGTGCCAGCGGAGACGGGCCCTACGAGCAGTACTTC. This gives the protein CASGDGPYEQYF.

The table lists this clonotype with a few counts. V gene TRBV25-1 combines with J gene TRBJ1-6, with D maybe TRBD1 (5 bases). The V gene lost 4 bases and the J gene lost 7 bases, with 11 bases spanning the gap. The germline CDR1 and CDR2 sequences are MGHDK and SYGVNS. The CDR3 length is 14 residues. The DNA for the CDR3 is TGTGCCAGCAGTGGATCAGGGTGGAATTCACCCCTCCACTTT. Translated, it gives CASSGSGWNSPLHF.

This clonotype was recorded a few times. This chain uses TRBV7-3 with TRBJ1-1, with 10 bases lining up with TRBD1. Germline V CDR1 and CDR2: SGHTA, FQGTGA. The CDR3 extends over 15 amino acids. V was pared by 4 bases and J by 5 bases, with 7 bases of the junction left unmatched. CDR3 protein: CASSSTGTGATEAFF. The CDR3 DNA is TGTGCCAGCAGCTCGACCGGGACAGGGGCGACTGAAGCTTTCTTT.

V usage is TRBV7-2 and J usage is TRBJ1-3; D gene unclear. The V and J ends lost 5 bases and 2 bases respectively, with 16 bases between them. The CDR3 totals 16 residues. Per germline, CDR1 SGHTA and CDR2 FQGNSA. The CDR3 sequence: CASSPSIGTAGNTIYF. Here the CDR3 DNA reads TGTGCCAGCAGCCCTAGTATAGGTACTGCTGGAAACACCATATATTTT.

V is TRBV12-3 or TRBV12-4 and J is TRBJ2-3, with 8 bases lining up with TRBD1. This CDR3 has 16 residues. J gave up 1 base and V 5 bases, and 8 bases lay outside the gene matches. The CDR3 DNA sequence: TGTGCCAGCAGTCCCGGGTCGGACAGGGGCACAGATACGCAGTATTTT. It yields the protein CASSPGSDRGTDTQYF.

In its sample, this clonotype was seen a few times. The V call is TRBV29-1, the J call TRBJ1-2; D is ambiguous. There are 12 residues in the CDR3. Deletions cut 0 bases from V and 2 bases from J, with 4 bases between. The germline gives CDR1 SQVTM, CDR2 ANQGSEA. CDR3 region: CSVEDRNYGYTF. The DNA for the CDR3 is TGCAGCGTTGAAGACAGAAACTATGGCTACACCTTC.

The CDR3 nucleotides read TGCGCCAGCAGCTCCACAGGGGCGAACGAGCAGTACGTC. It translates to CASSSTGANEQYV. This chain links TRBV5-1 with TRBJ2-7, with TRBD1 matching 7 bases. Germline assignment: CDR1 SGHRS and CDR2 YFSETQ. Unmatched junction bases numbered 5, after V lost 3 bases and J lost 5 bases. CDR3 size: 13 residues.

This chain connects TRBV7-2 to TRBJ1-2; 11 nucleotides line up with TRBD1. Unmatched junction bases numbered 7, after V lost 5 bases and J lost 8 bases. This CDR3 contains 14 residues. Per germline, CDR1 SGHTA and CDR2 FQGNSA. CDR3 in DNA: TGTGCCAGCAGCCGGGACAGGGGGGACCTCGGCTACACCTTC. Translation: CASSRDRGDLGYTF. Variable domain in full (rest from reference TRBV7-2 and TRBJ1-2): GAGVSQSPSNKVTEKGKDVELRCDPISGHTALYWYRQSLGQGLEFLIYFQGNSAPDKSGLPSDRFSAERTGGSVSTLTIQRTQQEDSAVYLCASSRDRGDLGYTFGSGTRLTVV.

V and J are TRBV10-1 and TRBJ1-1; 8 nucleotides agree with TRBD1. Germline lookup yields CDR1 WNHNN and CDR2 SYGVQD (reference sequence). With 4 bases clipped from V and 5 bases from J, the junction kept 9 bases outside the gene matches. The length of the CDR3 is 15 residues. CDR3 bases: TGCGCCAGCAGTGTGGGGGGGACAGGAATAACTGAAGCTTTCTTT. Its translation: CASSVGGTGITEAFF.

This clonotype has just a few counts. The CDR3 protein is CASSSQSRGEAFF. DNA of the CDR3: TGTGCCAGCAGCTCGCAAAGTCGGGGTGAAGCTTTCTTT. The rearrangement joins TRBV7-2 to TRBJ1-1; D gene ambiguous. CDR1 and CDR2 (germline): SGHTA, FQGNSA. Trimming cost V 4 bases and J 7 bases, with 13 bases left between them. This CDR3 contains 13 residues.

The rearrangement uses TRBV7-2 and TRBJ2-3; no clear D. The CDR3 loop spans 16 amino acids. Germline-derived CDR1 and CDR2 are SGHTA and FQGNSA. V was pared by 1 base and J by 4 bases, with 15 bases between. The CDR3 bases are TGTGCCAGCAGCTTAGGTCCATTAGCTTCCGCAGATACGCAGTATTTT. It specifies CASSLGPLASADTQYF.

The chain links TRBV4-3 to TRBJ2-2; a weak D match, TRBD1 (5 bases). Trimming removed 4 bases at V and 4 bases at J, with 10 bases between. CDR3 length equals 14 residues. Germline V lookup: CDR1 LGHNA, CDR2 YSLEER. The CDR3 loop reads CASSPFDSTGELFF. The CDR3 coding sequence is TGCGCCAGCAGCCCATTTGACAGCACCGGGGAGCTGTTTTTT.

The sample holds a few counts of this clonotype. The V and J genes are TRBV4-2 and TRBJ2-5; D remains ambiguous. This CDR3 region has 14 residues. Trimming pared 0 bases from V and 1 base from J, leaving 6 bases between. Germline lookup yields CDR1 LGHNA and CDR2 YNFKEQ. CDR3 in DNA: TGTGCCAGCAGCCAAGAGTTCCTCCAAGAGACCCAGTACTTC. This gives the protein CASSQEFLQETQYF.

The rearrangement uses TRBV4-1 and TRBJ2-5; D is possibly TRBD1 or TRBD2 (5 bases each). V was trimmed by 2 bases and J by 10 bases, leaving 20 bases between them. This CDR3 comprises 15 residues. Germline CDR1 is MGHRA and CDR2 is YSYEKL. The CDR3 sequence: CASSQPTQGRLDQYF. The CDR3 DNA sequence: TGCGCCAGCAGCCAACCCACGCAGGGACGGTTGGACCAGTACTTC.